One and the same sample provided the 10 T cell receptor beta chains below, sequenced in a study of cytotoxic CD8 clonotypes in ibrutinib-treated CLL. TCRdb's table, derived via immunoSEQ multiplex PCR, lists solely in-frame clones and lacks some. Of about 300,000 clones detected, more than 70% appear once; the ten largest clones hold 5.6%. This material consisted of PBMCs, taken at disease progression, from a patient treated with ibrutinib. The receptor set was obtained from a human donor with chronic lymphocytic leukemia.

The genes are TRBV7-8 and TRBJ1-5, with D hard to call. V gave up 2 bases and J gave up 3 bases, with 8 bases separating them. Germline V gene lookup returns CDR1 SGHVS and CDR2 FQNEAQ. The CDR3 totals 14 residues. CDR3 in DNA: TGTGCCAGCAGCTTACGGGCCGTCAATCAGCCCCAGCATTTT. It translates to CASSLRAVNQPQHF.

The chain has TRBV11-2 and TRBJ2-2; 10 bases fit TRBD2. V shed 5 bases and J 7 bases; nucleotides not matched to a gene: 7. The CDR3 is made up of 15 amino acids. CDR1 and CDR2 (germline): SGHAT, FQNNGV. CDR3 nucleotides: TGTGCCAGCAGCCGAAGCGGGGGGGCCTTCGGGGAGCTGTTTTTT. Translating gives CASSRSGGAFGELFF.

The chain joins TRBV6-5 to TRBJ2-7; 7 nucleotides line up with TRBD1. The germline gives CDR1 MNHEY, CDR2 SVGAGI. The junction had 1 base not matched to a gene; V was cut back by 5 bases and J by 3 bases. The CDR3 is made up of 12 amino acids. Here the CDR3 DNA reads TGTGCCAGCAGTGCAGGGGGCTACGAGCAGTACTTC. As protein: CASSAGGYEQYF.

CDR3 amino acids: CASSFFSSPGADTQYF. The CDR3 DNA reads as TGTGCCAGCAGCTTTTTCTCCTCCCCCGGGGCAGATACGCAGTATTTT. V gene TRBV11-2 combines with J gene TRBJ2-3, with D tentatively TRBD2 (5 bases). The CDR3 extends over 16 amino acids. Germline V lookup: CDR1 SGHAT, CDR2 FQNNGV. The V gene lost 3 bases and the J gene lost 4 bases, with 17 bases spanning the gap.

V is TRBV6-5 and J is TRBJ1-1; a weak D match, TRBD1 (6 bases). The CDR3 sequence is 15 residues long. V gave up 4 bases and J gave up 6 bases, with 18 bases separating them. Germline V gene lookup returns CDR1 MNHEY and CDR2 SVGAGI. The CDR3 DNA is TGTGCCAGCAGTTTGAGTGGCTGGGGGCGATCTGAAGCTTTCTTT. Its protein is CASSLSGWGRSEAFF.

The V call is TRBV27, the J call TRBJ2-7; 11 bases align to TRBD1. CDR3 size: 13 residues. The V gene end was trimmed by 5 bases and the J gene end by 11 bases; junction bases not matched to a gene: 8. The germline CDR1 and CDR2 sequences are MNHEY and SMNVEV (reference sequence). The CDR3 nucleotides read TGTGCCAGCAGTCCGGGGACAGGGGGTACCGAGTACTTC. This encodes CASSPGTGGTEYF.

Concerning this clone itself: A junction end diverges from the germline sequence, so it may reflect a read error. This chain joins TRBV7-9 and TRBJ1-1; TRBD1 is a possible D gene (6 bases). Germline CDR1 reads SEHNR; CDR2 reads FQNEAQ (reference sequence). This CDR3 region has 15 residues. DNA of the CDR3: TGTGCCAGCAGCCACCTGGGGGGCGATTCGGGGGCTAAACCCTTT. This sequence encodes CASSHLGGDSGAKPF.

CDR3 residues: CATKSGASNYGYTF. The DNA for the CDR3 is TGTGCCACAAAATCGGGGGCGTCGAACTATGGCTACACCTTC. The chain couples TRBV10-3 to TRBJ1-2; possibly TRBD1 for D (6 bases). Deletions cut 10 bases from V and 2 bases from J, with 17 bases between. CDR1 and CDR2 (germline): ENHRY, SYGVKD. The CDR3 runs to 14 residues.

The chain carries TRBV7-9 and TRBJ2-1; the D gene is possibly TRBD1 (5 bases). CDR1 and CDR2 (germline): SEHNR, FQNEAQ (reference sequence). This CDR3 region has 15 residues. V lost 3 bases to trimming and J lost 2 bases, with 11 bases between them. The CDR3 here is CASSFLDRPYNEQFF. CDR3 DNA: TGTGCCAGCAGCTTCTTAGACAGACCCTACAATGAGCAGTTCTTC.

This chain joins TRBV7-3 and TRBJ2-2; D is undetermined. The germline V gene encodes CDR1 SGHTA and CDR2 FQGTGA. V was cut by 4 bases and J by 5 bases, with 8 bases left in between. The CDR3 has 13 amino acids. Here the CDR3 DNA reads TGTGCCAGCAGCTCGGACGGGACCGGGGAGCTGTTTTTT. Amino acids: CASSSDGTGELFF.